This T cell receptor beta chain is drawn from a study of T-cell reconstitution after alpha-beta-depleted transplantation in children. In its sample, this clonotype was seen a few times. The CDR3 covers 18 residues. Between the trimmed V and J ends, which lost 1 base and 4 bases, there was a span of 22 bases. Germline values: CDR1 SGHAT, CDR2 FQNNGV. Unique molecular identifiers tagged the TCRbeta library. TCRdb processed the PCR reads anew with MiXCR; each CDR3 protein has one entry. This sample yields about 600,000 distinct CDR3 sequences, of which over 9.5% are seen a single time; around 4% belongs to the top ten.

The clonotype comes from a human donor who donated a stem cell graft to a child with acute myeloid leukemia. The gene calls are TRBV11-2 and TRBJ2-5; D is perhaps TRBD1 or TRBD2 (7 bases each). The sample here was PBMCs from the stem cell graft donor, taken from the stem cell graft. CDR3 coding DNA: TGTGCCAGCAGCTTAGTGGCGTATGGGAGGGGGCACCGAGAGACCCAGTACTTC. Translating it yields CASSLVAYGRGHRETQYF.